The 2 T cell receptor beta chains below all came from one sample that was sequenced in a study of cytomegalovirus exposure and HLA in healthy donors. The primer mix had 60 Vbeta and 13 Jbeta primers. Clones were read by immunoSEQ multiplex PCR, and TCRdb kept only the in-frame ones, dropping some. The sample holds around 88,000 clones. What was sequenced was PBMCs. The receptors were gathered from a girl aged 5-17 years in good health and CMV-seropositive.

A note on this clone: The junction differs from germline at one of its ends, possibly a read error. The CDR3: CASSRLLSMGPTQETQYF. In DNA, the CDR3 is TGTGCTAGCAGTCGGCTGCTCTCGATGGGGCCCACGCAAGAGACCCAGTACTTC. The rearrangement links TRBV7-7 to TRBJ2-5; D possibly corresponds to TRBD1 (5 bases). Germline CDR1 and CDR2: SSHAT and FNYEAQ (reference sequence). CDR3 size: 18 residues.

The chain carries TRBV19 and TRBJ2-7; TRBD1 agrees at 9 bases. V shed 3 bases and J 1 base; nucleotides not matched to a gene: 4. This CDR3 comprises 15 residues. CDR1 and CDR2 (germline): LNHDA, SQIVND (reference sequence). The CDR3 DNA reads as TGTGCCAGTAGTATGGGACAGGGCATTTCCTACGAGCAGTACTTC. Its protein product is CASSMGQGISYEQYF.